This T cell receptor beta chain was retrieved from a study of T cells after yellow fever vaccination. Regarding the study as a whole: Abundant bulk-derived clonotypes could contaminate FACS-sorted repertoires.

The TCR cDNA carried a universal primer site and UMIs from 5'RACE template switching. MiXCR, run by TCRdb on the 5' RACE reads, gives a single entry per CDR3 protein. The sample lists approximately 260,000 distinct CDR3 sequences; 10% to 15% were seen once. In regard to this clonotype: Its antigen is still unknown.

Trimming removed 5 bases at V and 6 bases at J, with 17 bases between. The CDR3 is 14 amino acids. Germline loops: CDR1 MNHEY, CDR2 SVGAGI. The receptor comes from a man younger than 45 who received the YFV17D yellow fever vaccine. The input for sequencing was CD4+ T cells sorted from PBMCs, taken 45 days after the yellow fever booster vaccination. The chain carries TRBV6-5 and TRBJ2-7, with D perhaps given as TRBD1 or TRBD2 (7 bases each). CDR3 bases: TGTGCCAGCAGTAACGGGGAGGGGGCTCGCGAGCAGTACTTC. Translating it yields CASSNGEGAREQYF.